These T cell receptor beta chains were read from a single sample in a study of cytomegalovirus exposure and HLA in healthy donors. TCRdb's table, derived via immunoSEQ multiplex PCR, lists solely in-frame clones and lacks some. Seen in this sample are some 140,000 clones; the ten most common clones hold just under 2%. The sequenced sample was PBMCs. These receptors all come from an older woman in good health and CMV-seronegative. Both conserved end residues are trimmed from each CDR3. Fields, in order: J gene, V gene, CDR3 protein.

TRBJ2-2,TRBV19,ASSGQGIGELF
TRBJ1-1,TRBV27,ASRPTGTTEAF
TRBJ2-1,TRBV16,ASSPTSGGYNEQF
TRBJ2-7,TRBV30,AWSVDSASGEQY
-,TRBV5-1,ASSPDRGRYEQY
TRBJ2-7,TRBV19,ASSVSGTNYEQY
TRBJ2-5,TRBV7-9,ASSLDRHQETQY
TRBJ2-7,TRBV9,ASSASKSGNSYEQY
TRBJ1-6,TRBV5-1,ASQGAGNSPLH
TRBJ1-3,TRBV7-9,ASSLETGASGNTIY
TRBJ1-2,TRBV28,ASGGQGASNYGYT
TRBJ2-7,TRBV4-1,ASSQGRARGKSYEQY
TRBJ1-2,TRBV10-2,ASSETGKSGYT
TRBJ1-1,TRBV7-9,ASSLGVANTEAF
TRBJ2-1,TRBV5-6,ASLTSGGSYEQF
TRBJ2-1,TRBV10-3,AISELAGGTYNEQF
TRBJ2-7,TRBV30,AWSPNRLAGEDYEQY
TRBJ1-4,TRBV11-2,ASSRGSGFNEKLF
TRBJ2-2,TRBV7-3,ASSLLGTGTTGELF
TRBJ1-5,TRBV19,ASSIAGGRSQPQH
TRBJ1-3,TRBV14,ASSQGVAGNTIY
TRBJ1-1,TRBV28,ASSFQELEAF